This paragraph covers one T cell receptor beta chain sequence. These data belong to a study of blood T cells in healthy people across ages. Per the germline V gene, CDR1 is LGHNA and CDR2 is YNFKEQ. The CDR3 covers 13 residues. V was cut by 3 bases and J by 6 bases, with 12 bases left in between. Alongside a J-beta primer mix, a sample-barcoded 5' primer served in a second PCR lasting about 6 to 11 cycles. Every single cDNA molecule received a tag from a template-switch adaptor with 12 random nucleotides. TCRdb redid the calling of the 5' RACE reads with MiXCR, one entry per CDR3 protein. Of fewer than 2 million distinct CDR3 sequences listed, around 40% were seen once; the top ten hold around 23%.

The chain is built from TRBV4-2 and TRBJ2-7; D is perhaps TRBD1 (6 bases). The sequencing sample was made of blood. This TCR was sampled from a human donor in good health. CDR3 sequence reads: CASSHSTGLEQYF. The CDR3 bases are TGTGCCAGCAGCCACTCTACAGGGCTCGAGCAGTACTTC.